This entry is about one T cell receptor (beta chain). Its antigen remains unidentified. Each sample yielded at least 5 micrograms of PBMC total RNA. These data are taken from a study of blood T cells in healthy people across ages. Trimming at V came to 6 bases and at J to 0 bases, leaving 19 bases not matched to a gene. Germline lookup yields CDR1 MGHRA and CDR2 YSYEKL. There are 20 residues in the CDR3. Primers used in a second PCR of roughly 6 to 11 cycles were a sample-barcoded 5' primer and a J-beta primer mix. TCRdb ran MiXCR on the 5' RACE reads and lists one entry per CDR3 protein. The table has hundreds of thousands of distinct CDR3 sequences, roughly 50% seen once; the top ten hold around 15%. Findings of the study overall: Compared with aged donors, long-lived donors showed fewer expanded clones, suggesting selection.

Material: blood. The clonotype originates from a man between 25 and 39 years old in good health. The chain links TRBV4-1 to TRBJ2-2; TRBD2 aligns across 7 bases. CDR3 region: CASRVRIASSGASNTGELFF. In DNA, the CDR3 is TGCGCCAGCAGGGTCCGAATTGCCTCCAGCGGGGCTTCGAACACCGGGGAGCTGTTTTTT.